Sequencing of this T cell receptor beta chain was carried out in a study of Japanese encephalitis immunity and Zika vaccine responses (dated by TCRdb to the early 2020s). Background for the entire study: Each included participant got alum-adjuvanted ZPIV three times, at weeks 0, 4 and 28, with every dose being 5.0 ug. ZIKV peptides were 15-mers overlapping by 11 residues, selected for NetMHCpan/NetMHCII-predicted epitopes with affinity below 50 nM. More than 5 representative participants from each pre-vaccination group were selected for TCR sequencing, using samples from week 0 (after pre-vaccination and before ZPIV) and week 52. Before ZPIV, about twelve participants got a single dose of YFV vaccine (YF-VAX), while under ten participants were flavivirus-naive. The stimulations used peptide pools from ZIKV structural proteins divided into flavivirus-conserved and non-conserved sets, or JEV or YFV peptides that matched the pre-vaccination. In addition, the TCR repertoires of a few flavivirus-naive individuals were analyzed at weeks 2, 6 and 52 after ZPIV vaccination began. The study examined whether earlier vaccination against Japanese encephalitis virus (JEV) or yellow fever virus (YFV) influenced CD4 T cell responses to the Zika vaccine. Approximately eleven participants were given two doses of JEV vaccine (IXIARO) 28 days apart, two to three months before the first ZPIV dose.

This clonotype is characterized as large (0.1 to 1%). No quality values exist for individual bases; no much larger clone is one base distant. PBMCs were labeled with CellTrace CFSE and were cultured for roughly six days in RPMI containing around 8% human serum plus peptide pools at around 0.99 ug/mL each. On a BD FACSAria, proliferating CD4 T cells were sorted without fixation as live CD56-CD19-CD16-CD3+CD4+ CFSE-low cells. The enrolled adults were healthy, and microneutralization screening showed them to be seronegative for ZIKV, JEV, YFV, DENV and WNV. The samples were taken from a phase 1, double-blinded, randomized, placebo-controlled trial testing an alum-adjuvanted Zika purified-inactivated virus (ZPIV) vaccine. Peripheral blood mononuclear cells were isolated by standard procedure and were kept frozen in liquid nitrogen until use. Paper-wide results and their limitations: After ZPIV, repertoire richness of CD4 T cells responding to conserved ZIKV epitopes significantly decreased in JEV-pre-vaccinated donors. Repertoire similarity across time-points and stimulations was higher in JEV-pre-vaccinated donors than in YFV-pre-vaccinated donors, indicating more clonotypes shared between ZIKV and JEV stimulation. Sample size limitations prevented peptide-pool deconvolution, so the individual peptides driving cross-reactive responses were not identified. Samples were clustered by participant, with no similarity observed between individuals, suggesting that no public TCRs were detected. The analysis covered only a subset of trial participants who had three doses and adequate samples, rather than the whole vaccinated cohort. Only a few individuals showed CD8 T cell responses to ZIKV peptide pools, and those responses were very low in magnitude.

The library was prepared using 5' RACE. Before sequencing, the TCRbeta libraries were pooled in proportion to the number of cells sorted for each library. Total RNA was extracted from sorted cells with RNAzol RT, and cDNA was synthesized with an oligo(dT) primer and a template-switching oligo. The TCRbeta V-CDR3-J region was amplified by PCR between a SMARTer oligo primer and a TCRbeta constant-region primer using Kapa HiFi. A second PCR attached Illumina adaptors and sample-specific index barcodes, followed by HighPrep bead cleanup and Bioanalyzer confirmation of a band of roughly 650 bp. Sequencing of the libraries was done on an Illumina MiSeq using 2x151 bp paired-end reads. As for the original processing: Reads were demultiplexed with an in-house Java program, and MiXCR assigned TCRbeta annotations and counted clonotypes. Repertoire overlap was assessed with Morisita-Horn indices from the R package vegan, and UPGMA clustering and Circos plots of recurring clonotypes were generated. Shannon diversity and richness were each normalized to the maximum value possible given the input cell numbers, so the resulting values fell between 0 and 1. CDR3beta sequences were aligned using MUSCLE, distances were calculated using SeqinR, and multidimensional scaling was plotted in R. The public reads were reanalyzed by TCRdb: fastp trimming at Q25, MiXCR alignment, in-frame beta chains only. Every distinct CDR3 protein forms one entry, paired with its most common genes and DNA. For this entry, the V and J calls and clone size follow TCRdb and not the study's own pipeline. Counted in this sample were about 150 distinct CDR3 sequences; roughly 13% of them appeared once. Of the sample, about 60% is held by the ten largest clones.

Trimming at the junction amounts to 3 bases on V and 10 bases on J, and the germline ends lie 13 bases apart. The CDR3 numbers 14 residues from cysteine through phenylalanine. Of the read, only the CDR3 DNA is kept; its 42 bases are in frame from base 1. The rearranged segments are TRBV12-3 or TRBV12-4 and TRBJ1-6; the D gene identity is not certain. This clonotype was obtained from an adult man who received an inactivated Zika virus vaccine. This sample comprised antigen-activated CD4+ T cells from blood, cultured, obtained during a Zika inactivated vaccine study. The bases read TGTGCCAGCAGTTTTAGTACCGGAGGGTCACCCCTCCACTTT. Its protein is CASSFSTGGSPLHF.